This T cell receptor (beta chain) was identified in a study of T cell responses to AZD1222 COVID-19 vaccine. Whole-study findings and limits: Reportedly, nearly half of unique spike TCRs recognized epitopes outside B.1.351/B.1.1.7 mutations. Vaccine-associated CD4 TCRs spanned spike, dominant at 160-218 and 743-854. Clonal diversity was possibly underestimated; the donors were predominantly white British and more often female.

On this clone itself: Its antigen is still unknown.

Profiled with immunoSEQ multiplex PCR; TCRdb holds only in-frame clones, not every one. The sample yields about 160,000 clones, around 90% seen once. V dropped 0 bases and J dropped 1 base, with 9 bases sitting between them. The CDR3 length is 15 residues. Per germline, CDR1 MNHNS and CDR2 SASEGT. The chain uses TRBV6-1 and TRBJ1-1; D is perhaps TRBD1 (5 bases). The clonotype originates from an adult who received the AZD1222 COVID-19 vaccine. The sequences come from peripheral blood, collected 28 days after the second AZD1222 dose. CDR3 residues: CASSEAGRRNTEAFF. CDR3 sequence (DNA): TGTGCCAGCAGTGAAGCGGGACGGAGGAACACTGAAGCTTTCTTT.